Below are 13 T cell receptor beta chains sequenced from a single sample in a study of T cells in Graves' hyperthyroidism and ophthalmopathy. Amplified regions were TCR beta CDR3 sequences from RNA transcripts. HTBI primers drove first-round RT-PCR of the TCR CDR3. TCRdb reprocessed the multiplex PCR reads with MiXCR, giving one entry per CDR3 protein. The data contain about 280,000 distinct CDR3 sequences, 20% to 30% of them seen just once; the ten biggest clones take up approximately 25%. The sequenced sample was blood. These receptors came from a man aged 35 to 55 with Graves' hyperthyroidism that later progressed to Graves' ophthalmopathy.

This rearrangement joins TRBV6-1 to TRBJ1-5; D gene ambiguous. V lost 4 bases to trimming and J lost 7 bases, with 14 bases between them. CDR3 length equals 14 residues. The germline gives CDR1 MNHNS, CDR2 SASEGT. CDR3 amino acids: CASSGSEEGQPQHF. The CDR3 DNA follows: TGTGCCAGCAGTGGGTCTGAGGAAGGGCAGCCCCAGCATTTT.

This clonotype was recorded at least ten times. The V gene is TRBV10-3, the J gene TRBJ2-7; TRBD1 is a possible D gene (5 bases). Germline assignment: CDR1 ENHRY and CDR2 SYGVKD. The CDR3 covers 11 residues. Trimming took off 7 bases at V and 3 bases at J, with 7 bases between the two ends. The CDR3, as DNA: TGTGCCATCATGGACAACTACGAGCAGTACTTC. It yields the protein CAIMDNYEQYF.

The sample holds many counts of this clonotype. The genes are TRBV6-1 and TRBJ2-7; weak D call: TRBD1 (6 bases). V lost 5 bases and J 0 bases, leaving 14 bases between the germline ends. The CDR3 has 15 amino acids. Germline V lookup: CDR1 MNHNS, CDR2 SASEGT. CDR3 DNA: TGTGCCAGCAGTCCTACAGGGCGCAGCTCCTACGAGCAGTACTTC. Translation gives CASSPTGRSSYEQYF.

This rearrangement joins TRBV19 to TRBJ2-7; a weak D match, TRBD2 (6 bases). Trimming took 5 bases from V and 3 from J, leaving 11 bases between them. The germline V gene has CDR1 LNHDA and CDR2 SQIVND (reference sequence). This CDR3 spans 13 amino acids. The chain's CDR3 is CASSRDSNYEQYF. For the CDR3, the DNA is TGTGCCAGTAGTCGGGACTCAAACTACGAGCAGTACTTC.

This clonotype was observed at least ten times. The V gene is TRBV7-9, the J gene TRBJ1-1, with a tentative D call TRBD1 (5 bases). The CDR3 sequence is 15 residues long. Deletions cut 0 bases from V and 1 base from J, with 9 bases between. CDR1 is SEHNR, CDR2 FQNEAQ, per germline (reference sequence). The CDR3 region is CASSLAGAGNTEAFF. CDR3 sequence (DNA): TGTGCCAGCAGCTTAGCAGGGGCAGGGAACACTGAAGCTTTCTTT.

In this sample, this clonotype turned up many times. This chain joins TRBV12-3 or TRBV12-4 and TRBJ2-7; perhaps D is TRBD1 or TRBD2 (5 bases each). The CDR3 spans 15 residues. V was clipped by 6 bases and J by 2 bases, with 17 bases between them. The CDR3 loop reads CASSLNRDATYEQYF. CDR3 sequence (DNA): TGTGCCAGCAGCCTGAACCGGGACGCAACCTACGAGCAGTACTTC.

V is TRBV24-1 and J is TRBJ2-2; D is ambiguous. Looked up from germline, CDR1 is KGHDR and CDR2 is SFDVKD. The CDR3 runs 15 residues. V lost 1 base, J lost 4 bases, and 9 bases lay in between. CDR3 sequence: CATSDFRQSTGELFF. The CDR3 DNA follows: TGTGCCACCAGTGATTTTCGGCAGAGCACCGGGGAGCTGTTTTTT.

This rearrangement joins TRBV19 to TRBJ2-2, with 9 bases aligning to TRBD2. Losses at the gene ends were 3 bases for V and 3 bases for J; bases not matched to a gene: 11. Germline-derived CDR1 and CDR2 are LNHDA and SQIVND (reference sequence). The CDR3 spans 18 residues. The CDR3 protein is CASSMRGGRRSYTGELFF. For the CDR3, the DNA is TGTGCCAGTAGTATGCGGGGGGGCAGGAGGTCCTACACCGGGGAGCTGTTTTTT. Complete variable domain (other parts from reference TRBV19 and TRBJ2-2): DGGITQSPKYLFRKEGQNVTLSCEQNLNHDAMYWYRQDPGQGLRLIYYSQIVNDFQKGDIAEGYSVSREKKESFPLTVTSAQKNPTAFYLCASSMRGGRRSYTGELFFGEGSRLTVL.

This clonotype was seen at least ten times. The chain is built from TRBV6-1 and TRBJ1-1; D possibly corresponds to TRBD1 (6 bases). The V gene lost 6 bases and the J gene lost 5 bases, with 13 bases spanning the gap. This CDR3 has 13 residues. Germline values: CDR1 MNHNS, CDR2 SASEGT. The CDR3 DNA follows: TGTGCCAGCAGAGACCTACAGGGTACTGAAGCTTTCTTT. It yields the protein CASRDLQGTEAFF.

Ten or more counts support this clonotype. The V gene is TRBV12-3 or TRBV12-4, the J gene TRBJ1-3; D ambiguous. Trimming removed 8 bases at V and 0 bases at J, with 11 bases between. The CDR3 runs to 14 residues. DNA for the CDR3: TGTGCCAGCGGTGCCTACGTCTCTGGAAACACCATATATTTT. Its protein is CASGAYVSGNTIYF.

This clonotype was found a few times. The CDR3 DNA follows: TGTGCCAGCAGCCCAACCACCCCCGGGCCGTACACTGAAGCTTTCTTT. Residues: CASSPTTPGPYTEAFF. J is TRBJ1-1 and V is TRBV11-1; D unclear. Trimming left V 5 bases short and J 3 bases short, with 19 bases between. This CDR3 has 16 amino acids. CDR1 is SGHAT, CDR2 FQDESV, per germline (reference sequence). Filled out from reference TRBV11-1 and TRBJ1-1, the complete variable domain reads EAEVAQSPRYKITEKSQAVAFWCDPISGHATLYWYRQILGQGPELLVQFQDESVVDDSQLPKDRFSAERLKGVDSTLKIQPAELGDSAMYLCASSPTTPGPYTEAFFGQGTRLTVV.

The sample holds many counts of this clonotype. The chain uses TRBV27 and TRBJ2-5; no reliable D call. CDR3 length equals 14 residues. Looked up from germline, CDR1 is MNHEY and CDR2 is SMNVEV (reference sequence). Trimming removed 2 bases at V and 4 bases at J, with 11 bases between. The DNA of the CDR3 is TGTGCCAGCAGTTTAGGTCAATTAGGAGAGACCCAGTACTTC. Translated, it gives CASSLGQLGETQYF.

This clonotype was recorded many times. The J gene is TRBJ1-2, the V gene TRBV2; the match to TRBD1 covers 7 bases. CDR3 length equals 16 residues. CDR1 and CDR2 from the germline V gene are SNHLY and FYNNEI. V lost 6 bases to trimming and J lost 1 base; unmatched junction nucleotides: 11. CDR3 residues: CASSAVQGLRNYGYTF. CDR3 bases: TGTGCCAGCAGCGCAGTACAGGGGCTTCGTAACTATGGCTACACCTTC.